Sequencing of this T cell receptor beta chain was carried out in a study of T cell responses to AZD1222 COVID-19 vaccine. Sequencing used immunoSEQ multiplex PCR; TCRdb keeps in-frame clones, though not all of them. The sample has fewer than 85,000 clones, around 91% seen once. Germline CDR1 and CDR2: SGHDN and FVKESK. Between the trimmed V and J ends, which lost 1 base and 11 bases, there was a span of 17 bases. The CDR3 has 14 amino acids. The V gene is TRBV14, the J gene TRBJ1-1; the D gene is possibly TRBD1 (5 bases). This receptor was taken from an adult in good health. The source was peripheral blood, collected on day 0 of AZD1222 vaccination. CDR3 loop: CASSQVGEASGAFF. The CDR3 region has the DNA TGTGCCAGCAGCCAAGTAGGGGAAGCAAGTGGGGCTTTCTTT.